Included here is one T cell receptor beta chain sequence, with context. Study processing details: Quantification of nucleated cells was approximated via reference gene primer amplification. Only in-frame clones appear in the TCRdb table, and some are missing; sequencing was by immunoSEQ multiplex PCR. V, J and clone size reflect that table, while D and trimming were determined from the DNA. The repertoire holds 84,000 or so clones, with 60% to 85% as singletons. This record comes from a study of blood T cell repertoires in COVID-19. Overall study context: Whether acute or convalescent, the COVID-19 samples came from the United States, Italy and Spain.

The CDR3 spans 14 residues. Trimming cost V 4 bases and J 1 base, with 10 bases left between them. Germline V lookup: CDR1 LGHNA, CDR2 YSLEER. The chain uses TRBV4-3 and TRBJ2-5, with D maybe TRBD1 (5 bases). The sequence was collected from a human donor in a cohort sampled during active COVID-19. The sequenced sample consisted of peripheral blood. CDR3: CASSLGHTQETQYF. The CDR3 DNA sequence: TGCGCCAGCAGCCTGGGGCACACCCAAGAGACCCAGTACTTC.